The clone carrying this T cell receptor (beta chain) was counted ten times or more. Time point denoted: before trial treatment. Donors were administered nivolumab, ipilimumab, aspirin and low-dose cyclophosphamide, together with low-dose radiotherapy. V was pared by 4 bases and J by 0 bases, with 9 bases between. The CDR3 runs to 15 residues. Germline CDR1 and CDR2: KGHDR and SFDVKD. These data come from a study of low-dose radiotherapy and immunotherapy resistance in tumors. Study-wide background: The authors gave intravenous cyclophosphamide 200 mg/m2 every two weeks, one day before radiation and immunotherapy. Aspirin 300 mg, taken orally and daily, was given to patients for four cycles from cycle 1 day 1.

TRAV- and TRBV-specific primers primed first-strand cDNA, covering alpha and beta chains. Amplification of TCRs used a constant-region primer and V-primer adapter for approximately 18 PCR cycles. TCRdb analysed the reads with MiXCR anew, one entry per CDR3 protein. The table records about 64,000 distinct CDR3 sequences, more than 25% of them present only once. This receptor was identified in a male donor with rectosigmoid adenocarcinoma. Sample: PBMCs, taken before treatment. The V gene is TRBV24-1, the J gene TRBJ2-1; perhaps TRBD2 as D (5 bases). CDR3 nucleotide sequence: TGTGCCACCAGTGAAGGTGGGAGCTCCTACAATGAGCAGTTCTTC. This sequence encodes CATSEGGSSYNEQFF.